This T cell receptor beta chain emerged from a study of identical twins. Study-wide points: Where beta out-of-frame sequences were concerned, excess twin sharing was weaker. Within twin pairs, the out-of-frame alpha sequences they shared showed excess low generation probability. Models underestimated out-of-frame TCR alpha sharing in monozygotic twins.

This clonotype came up a few times. The antigen is undetermined. A template switching step contributed a universal primer site, while unique molecular identifiers were present in the cDNA. Each CDR3 protein is one row after TCRdb ran MiXCR on the 5' RACE reads. The data show about 240,000 distinct CDR3 sequences, with 7% to 8.5% seen just once and less than 6.5% held by the top ten. These data are also associated with another study on yellow fever vaccine responses in identical twins.

The source is a woman under 30 in good health. The sequenced sample was CD8+ T cells sorted from blood.

The CDR3 sequence is CASSSGTSGGLSYNEQFF. In DNA, the CDR3 is TGTGCCAGCAGCTCCGGGACTAGCGGGGGGCTGTCCTACAATGAGCAGTTCTTC. The chain links TRBV11-2 to TRBJ2-1; TRBD2 aligns across 15 bases. CDR1 is SGHAT, CDR2 FQNNGV, per germline. V gave up 4 bases and J gave up 1 base; unmatched junction bases: 5. The CDR3 sequence is 18 residues long.